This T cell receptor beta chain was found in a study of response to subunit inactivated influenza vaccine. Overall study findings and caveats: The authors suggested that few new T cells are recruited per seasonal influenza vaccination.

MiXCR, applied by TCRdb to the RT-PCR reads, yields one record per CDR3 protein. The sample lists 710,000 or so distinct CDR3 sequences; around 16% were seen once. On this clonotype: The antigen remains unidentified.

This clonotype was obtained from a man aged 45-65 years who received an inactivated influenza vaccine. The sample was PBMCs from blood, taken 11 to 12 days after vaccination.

CDR3 sequence (DNA): TGCAGTGCTAGAGATTGGCCAGACAATCAGCCCCAGCATTTT. It translates to CSARDWPDNQPQHF. The genes are TRBV20-1 and TRBJ1-5; D gene uncertain. The germline CDR1 and CDR2 sequences are DFQATT and SNEGSKA (reference sequence). CDR3 length equals 14 residues. Between the trimmed V and J ends, which lost 0 bases and 3 bases, there was a span of 9 bases.